A single TCR beta chain is shown here with its context. The antigen is undetermined. These data originate in a study of cytomegalovirus exposure and HLA in healthy donors. The ends lost 5 bases at V and 5 bases at J; junction bases unmatched: 11. This CDR3 has 16 amino acids. Germline lookup yields CDR1 MDHEN and CDR2 SYDVKM. Separate from the 666-subject first cohort, the roughly 120-subject validation cohort was the one that the donors belonged to. Study-level results: Generally TCR sequences proved uncommon, though certain public TCRs appeared in numerous donors. The classifier reportedly diagnosed cytomegalovirus status with high specificity and sensitivity. The authors enumerated 164 TCR beta chains as linked to cytomegalovirus.

The assay was immunoSEQ multiplex PCR, and TCRdb's table has in-frame clones only and misses some. The sample contains approximately 190,000 clones, 70% to 85% of which appear only once. Sequencing used PBMCs. The genes are TRBV28 and TRBJ1-4, with 7 bases matching TRBD1. This sequence was found in a woman in her thirties in good health and CMV-seropositive. CDR3 nucleotides: TGTGCCAGCAGTCCACACCTGGGACAGAGGAATGAAAAACTGTTTTTT. Amino acid sequence: CASSPHLGQRNEKLFF.